This T cell receptor beta chain was identified in a study of cytomegalovirus exposure and HLA in healthy donors (dated by TCRdb to the late 2010s). Background on the whole study: An earlier analysis of a few hundred of the donors reported 276 Gb of sequence data and 117 million unique TCR beta sequences obtained from some 170 million T cells. About 300 gigabases of sequencing data and tens of millions of unique TCR sequences were included in an early release covering about 700 HLA-typed donors. Of the 398 genotyped donors, around 81% fell in the genetic ancestry cluster associated with self-reported Caucasian donors. The aim of the study was to test whether cataloging public T cell receptors could identify signatures of past pathogen exposure. The study used immunosequencing to profile the T cell repertoires of several hundred subjects and linked those repertoires to cytomegalovirus serostatus. Besides the first cohort of some 670 subjects, a separate validation cohort made up of some 110 different subjects was used. To predict cytomegalovirus infection status, the study brought together high-throughput TCR immunosequencing, statistical association of individual TCRs with disease status, and machine learning. In a later analysis, previously published TCR beta repertoires from about 670 donors were re-analyzed and high-resolution HLA genotyping was added so that TCR occurrence patterns could be studied. Rather than drawing on any new phenotypic data, the later analysis identified candidate immune exposures from TCR beta sequences and the way those sequences occurred across donors. An earlier analysis of several hundred of the donors used high-throughput TCR beta sequencing to judge whether each TCR beta V gene segment behaved as functional or pseudogenic. Donor age, sex, ethnicity and CMV serostatus were collected together with the repertoire data. A later genetic analysis used genome-wide SNP genotypes for about 60% of the 666 donors, treating that subset as a discovery cohort. Every repertoire in the discovery cohort had been generated on one and the same sequencing platform. Both class I and class II loci were covered by HLA typing, at four-digit resolution. Typing coverage varied by locus: roughly 620-630 donors for A, B, C, DRB1 and DQB1; around 560 for DQA1; nearly 610 for DPA1; 400 to 480 for DPB1. Roughly five DR-DQ haplotypes were handled as single units for association and clustering, since linkage in the cohort was strong. Across approximately 400 genotyped donors of the cohort, an average of roughly 200,000 unique TCR beta nucleotide sequences per donor were sequenced, and roughly a sixth of those sequences were non-productive.

Results the study describes overall, beyond this receptor: The cohort was sequenced for TCR beta chains only, and without alpha or paired-chain data the features that could be detected were limited. Most TCR sequences were seen in very few donors, while some public TCRs were found in many individuals. Because some donors lacked HLA typing at each locus, the association tests relied only on the typed subset. The authors suggested that the approach could potentially be generalized to other disease states and immunological phenotypes. Presence/absence analyses assumed roughly uniform sequencing depth across donors, an assumption that may not hold. According to a later genetic analysis, donors in an Asian-associated ancestry cluster had fewer N-insertions in productive TCRs than the roughly 670-donor mean. A later genetic analysis associated a missense DCLRE1C variant with V-gene and J-gene trimming of TCR beta chains, and an independent cohort replicated the association. Most CMV-associated TCR beta chains appeared to be HLA-restricted in a later analysis, and the HLA associations seemed to be driven largely by CMV exposure. In the study, some 160 TCR beta chains were listed as associated with cytomegalovirus. Immune exposure information for the cohort was limited to CMV serostatus. Because counts were too low, seventeen rarely observed V segments, including chromosome 9 orphons, were excluded from the earlier analysis of several hundred of the donors. When HLA alleles, especially DR and DQ, strongly co-occurred, TCR associations were difficult to assign to individual alleles. A later analysis found that HLA-associated TCR beta chains were more clonally expanded and had lower generation probabilities than equally common non-associated chains. In an earlier analysis of 587 of the donors, most TCR beta V segments appeared in productive rearrangements about 87% or about 30% of the time, broadly matching IMGT annotations. Several of the top co-occurrence clusters appeared to be linked to parvovirus B19, influenza, CMV and Epstein-Barr virus, according to a later analysis. A further reported finding was that TCR beta sequences accurately predicted the HLA-A and HLA-B alleles for most subjects in the first cohort. Some IMGT-functional V segments, including TRBV6-2 and TRBV6-3, could not be distinguished by the 87-base-pair reads and were therefore excluded. The sequencing pipeline was judged likely to have produced a cluster of highly shared sequence variants as a technical artifact. Linkage disequilibrium might explain the correlated functional status among segregating V segments, but an unknown experimental factor could not be excluded. According to a later analysis, TCR association rates differed among HLA loci, with DRB1 alleles showing the most associated TCRs and HLA-C alleles showing the fewest. In a later analysis, around 17,000 TCR beta sequences were associated with specific HLA alleles at a false discovery rate of 0.05. The classifier was reported to diagnose cytomegalovirus status with high specificity and sensitivity in both the original cohort and the validation cohort. In vitro tests confirmed that a few of the cytomegalovirus-associated TCR beta chains recognize cytomegalovirus antigens.

This clone was recorded once. Its antigen has not been determined. It has no much larger one-base neighbor in the sample; base qualities were not kept. The cohort consisted of 666 healthy bone marrow donors. All cohort members were sampled while nominally healthy, although unrecorded immune exposures were likely present. The donor tested CMV seronegative, placing the donor among the 350 to 400 seronegative members of the cohort. Each donor provided a peripheral blood sample, and peripheral blood mononuclear cells were used for TCR beta sequencing. Genomic DNA was extracted from the blood cell samples with the Qiagen DNeasy Blood Extraction Kit. The CDR3 spans 16 residues, from the cysteine through the phenylalanine. Of the read, only the CDR3 DNA is kept; its 48 bases are in frame from base 1. V loses 4 bases at its end and J loses 4 bases; junction bases beyond the gene matches: 10. CDR1 and CDR2 (MNHEY, SVGAGI) derive from the germline V gene.

Library method: the immunoSEQ multiplex PCR assay. For the multiplex PCR, a mixture combining 60 forward primers for TCR Vbeta segments and 13 reverse primers for TCR Jbeta segments was used. A multiplex PCR assay on genomic DNA amplified the CDR3 region of rearranged TCR beta genes. Amplified TCR beta libraries were sequenced as 87-base-pair reads on the Illumina HiSeq System. Processing in the source paper ran as follows. A later analysis tallied roughly 78 million unique TCR beta chains across the approximately 670 repertoires, and 10 million to 11 million of those chains were shared by two or more donors. To remove PCR and sequencing errors, raw reads were error-corrected and collapsed into unique sequences using a nearest-neighbor algorithm that merged closely related sequences. To assign V, D and J gene segments, CDR3 sequences were aligned to IMGT reference sequences. For a sequence to be retained, at least a six-nucleotide match to both a V gene segment and a J gene segment was required. A rearrangement counted as productive if the CDR3 had no stop codons and remained in frame with V and J, and every other rearrangement counted as non-productive. CDR3 was defined according to IMGT convention as the region running from the second conserved V-encoded cysteine to the conserved J-encoded phenylalanine. The earlier analysis of approximately 500 of the donors excluded sequences that lacked an unambiguous match to a single V gene segment. In an earlier analysis of around 590 of the donors, a V segment was called functional when productive rearrangements were above 56.7%, and segregating when the standard deviation between donors exceeded 5%. A statistical classification framework was built for diagnosing cytomegalovirus status from the catalog of TCR beta chain sequences. V and J gene assignment, in a later analysis, came from comparing TCR nucleotide sequences with IMGT/GENE-DB human TR gene sequences. In a later analysis, CDR3 sequences and most-parsimonious VDJ recombination scenarios were assigned using the TCRdist pipeline. In a later analysis, each TCR beta chain was defined by its CDR3 amino acid sequence together with its V-gene family, and reads without a unique V-gene family were excluded. As a way to deal with suspected cross-contamination and a sequencing artifact, a later analysis dropped nearly 600 nucleotide sequences that were highly shared and had low generation probability. In a later analysis, a clonal expansion index for each public chain was calculated from normalized within-repertoire ranks of inferred template counts. Generation probabilities in a later analysis came from a VDJ recombination model fitted to out-of-frame rearrangements, and those results were checked against IGoR. In a later analysis, hypergeometric tests were used to score TCR-TCR, TCR-HLA and TCR-CMV co-occurrence, with a repertoire-size bias correction applied to TCR pairs. False discovery rates were estimated in a later analysis by permuting HLA or CMV assignments 20 times. A later analysis grouped co-occurring TCRs with DBSCAN, adding TCRdist sequence similarity when clustering within HLA-allele-positive subsets. Repertoires with fewer than 30,000 or more than 120,000 public chains, plus five repertoires with anomalous nucleotide sharing, were excluded from co-occurrence clustering. TCRdb's version of the immuneACCESS table is confined to in-frame rearrangements and falls short of the full clone set. An unresolved V gene accounts for under half of the shortfall where checked; the remainder is of unknown origin. The V and J calls and the clone size are those of that table, but D and trimming were determined from the DNA. The sample data list 130,000 or so clones, and around four fifths of these were observed just once. The top ten hold over 1.3% of the sample.

The chain uses TRBV6-5 and TRBJ2-3, with 8 middle bases fitting TRBD1. The sample consisted of PBMCs. This receptor was taken from a woman in her 40s in good health and CMV-seronegative. The base sequence is TGTGCCAGCAGTTCCGTACCGACAGGGGCTGCAGATACGCAGTATTTT. Translated, this is CASSSVPTGAADTQYF.